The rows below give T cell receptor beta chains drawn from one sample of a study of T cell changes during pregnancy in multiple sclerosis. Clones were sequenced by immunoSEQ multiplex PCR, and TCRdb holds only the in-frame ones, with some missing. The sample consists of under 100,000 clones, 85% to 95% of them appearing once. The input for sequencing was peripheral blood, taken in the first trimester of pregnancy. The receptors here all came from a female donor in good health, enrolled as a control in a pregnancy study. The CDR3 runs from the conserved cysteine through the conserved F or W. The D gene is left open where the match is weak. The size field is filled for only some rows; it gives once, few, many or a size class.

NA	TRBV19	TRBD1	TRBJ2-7	CASSMQGAYEQYF	TGTGCCAGTAGTATGCAGGGGGCCTACGAGCAGTACTTC
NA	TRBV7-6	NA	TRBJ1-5	CASSRTGNERQPQHF	TGTGCCAGCAGCCGAACAGGGAACGAGCGTCAGCCCCAGCATTTT
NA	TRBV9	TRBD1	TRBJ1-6	CASSVGTGLDNSPLHF	TGTGCCAGCAGCGTAGGGACAGGGTTGGATAATTCACCCCTCCACTTT
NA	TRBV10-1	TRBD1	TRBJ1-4	CARNRDRVATNEKLFF	TGCGCCAGGAACCGGGACAGGGTTGCAACTAATGAAAAACTGTTTTTT
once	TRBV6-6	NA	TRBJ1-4	CASLRGEKLFF	TGTGCCTCCTTACGGGGGGAAAAACTGTTTTTT
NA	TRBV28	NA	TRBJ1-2	CAIQSGAANYGYTF	TGTGCCATCCAATCGGGTGCAGCTAACTATGGCTACACCTTC
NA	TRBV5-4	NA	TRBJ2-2	CASSLGPNTGELFF	TGTGCCAGCAGCCTTGGGCCGAACACCGGGGAGCTGTTTTTT
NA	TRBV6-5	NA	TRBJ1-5	CASKREQGSNQPQHF	TGTGCCAGCAAGAGAGAACAGGGCAGCAATCAGCCCCAGCATTTT
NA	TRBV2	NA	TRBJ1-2	CASKAQDSFVGANYGYTF	TGTGCCAGCAAGGCGCAGGACAGTTTTGTCGGGGCTAACTATGGCTACACCTTC
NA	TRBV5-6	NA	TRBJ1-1	CASSTALNTEAFF	TGTGCCAGCAGCACAGCTTTGAACACTGAAGCTTTCTTT
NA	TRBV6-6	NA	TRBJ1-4	CASSPTTGTLEKLFF	TGTGCCAGCAGTCCCACGACAGGAACATTAGAAAAACTGTTTTTT
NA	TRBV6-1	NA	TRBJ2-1	CASAGPRNEQFF	TGTGCTTCAGCGGGTCCCCGCAATGAGCAGTTCTTC
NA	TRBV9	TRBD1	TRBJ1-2	CASSARQGGDGGYTF	TGTGCCAGCAGCGCCCGACAGGGGGGGGATGGTGGCTACACCTTC
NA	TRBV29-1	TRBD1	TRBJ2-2	CSVKGQDTGELFF	TGCAGCGTTAAAGGACAGGACACCGGGGAGCTGTTTTTT
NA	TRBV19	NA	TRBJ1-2	CASSEGPGDYGYTF	TGTGCCAGTAGTGAAGGGCCCGGGGACTATGGCTACACCTTC
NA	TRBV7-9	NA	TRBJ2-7	CASSLAPAGKEQYF	TGTGCCAGCAGCTTAGCGCCGGCAGGGAAAGAGCAGTACTTC
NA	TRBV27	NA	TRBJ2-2	CASRRFDTGELFF	TGTGCCAGCAGGCGGTTCGACACCGGGGAGCTGTTTTTT
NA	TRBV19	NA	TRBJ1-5	CASWEGVRSNQPQHF	TGTGCCAGCTGGGAGGGGGTTAGGAGCAATCAGCCCCAGCATTTT
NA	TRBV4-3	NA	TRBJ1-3	CASSQDRGRTGNTIYF	TGCGCCAGCAGCCAAGATCGTGGGAGGACTGGAAACACCATATATTTT
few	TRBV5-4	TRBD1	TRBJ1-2	CASSLGITGTGVRGYTF	TGTGCCAGCAGCTTGGGAATCACCGGGACAGGGGTACGTGGCTACACCTTC
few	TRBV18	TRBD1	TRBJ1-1	CASSRDRNTEAFF	TGTGCCAGCTCACGGGACAGGAACACTGAAGCTTTCTTT
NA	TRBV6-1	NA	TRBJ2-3	CASVQGITDTQYF	TGTGCCAGCGTACAGGGAATAACAGATACGCAGTATTTT
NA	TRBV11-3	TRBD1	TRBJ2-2	CASSTGQGGGYTGELFF	TGTGCCAGCAGCACGGGACAGGGTGGCGGTTACACCGGGGAGCTGTTTTTT
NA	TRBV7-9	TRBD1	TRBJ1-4	CASSLGQSTNEKLFF	TGTGCCAGCAGCTTGGGACAGTCAACTAATGAAAAACTGTTTTTT
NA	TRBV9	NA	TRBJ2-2	CASSQDGTGELFF	TGTGCCAGCAGCCAGGATGGGACCGGGGAGCTGTTTTTT
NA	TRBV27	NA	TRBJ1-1	CASSLGTANTEAFF	TGTGCCAGCAGCCTGGGCACTGCGAACACTGAAGCTTTCTTT
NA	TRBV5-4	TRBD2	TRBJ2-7	CASSTSGYEQYF	TGTGCCAGCAGCACTAGCGGTTACGAGCAGTACTTC
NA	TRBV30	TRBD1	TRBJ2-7	CAWSVLRIRDRRFEQYF	TGTGCCTGGAGTGTATTAAGGATTAGGGACAGACGGTTCGAGCAGTACTTC
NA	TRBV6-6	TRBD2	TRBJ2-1	CASSYGGGNYNEQFF	TGTGCCAGCAGTTACGGCGGGGGGAACTACAATGAGCAGTTCTTC
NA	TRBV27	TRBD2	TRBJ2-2	CASTPGGTGELFF	TGTGCCAGCACCCCGGGGGGAACCGGGGAGCTGTTTTTT
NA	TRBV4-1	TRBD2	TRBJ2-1	CASSHNRTSVWRTNEQFF	TGCGCCAGCAGCCACAACAGGACTAGTGTTTGGCGTACGAATGAGCAGTTCTTC
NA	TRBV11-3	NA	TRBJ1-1	CASSLAPRAEAFF	TGTGCCAGCAGCTTAGCTCCCCGGGCTGAAGCTTTCTTT
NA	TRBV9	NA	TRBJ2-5	CASSLEGGGETQYF	TGTGCCAGCAGCCTTGAGGGGGGAGGGGAGACCCAGTACTTC
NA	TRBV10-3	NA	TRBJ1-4	CATLNPSANEKLFF	TGTGCCACCTTGAACCCCTCGGCTAATGAAAAACTGTTTTTT
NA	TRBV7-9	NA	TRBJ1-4	CASSLGRGEKKLFF	TGTGCCAGCAGCTTAGGACGGGGGGAAAAAAAACTGTTTTTT
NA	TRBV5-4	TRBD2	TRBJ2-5	CASSFITSGQETQYF	TGTGCCAGCAGCTTTATAACTAGCGGACAAGAGACCCAGTACTTC